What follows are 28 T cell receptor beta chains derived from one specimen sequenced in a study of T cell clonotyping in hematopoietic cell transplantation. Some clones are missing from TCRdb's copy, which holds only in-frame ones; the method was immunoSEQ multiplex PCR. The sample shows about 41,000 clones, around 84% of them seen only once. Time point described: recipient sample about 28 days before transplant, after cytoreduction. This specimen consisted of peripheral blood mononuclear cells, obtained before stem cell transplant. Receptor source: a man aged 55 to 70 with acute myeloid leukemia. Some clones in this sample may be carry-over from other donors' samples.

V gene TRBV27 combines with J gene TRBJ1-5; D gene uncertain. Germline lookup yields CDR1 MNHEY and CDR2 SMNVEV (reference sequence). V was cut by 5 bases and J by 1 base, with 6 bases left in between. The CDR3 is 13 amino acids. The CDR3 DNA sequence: TGTGCCAGCAGTCCAGAGAGCAATCAGCCCCAGCATTTT. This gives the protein CASSPESNQPQHF.

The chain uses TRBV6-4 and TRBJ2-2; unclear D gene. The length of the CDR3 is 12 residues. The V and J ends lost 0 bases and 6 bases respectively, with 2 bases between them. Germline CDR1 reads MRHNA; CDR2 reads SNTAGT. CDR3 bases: TGTGCCAGCAGTGACTCATCCGGGGAGCTGTTTTTT. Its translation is CASSDSSGELFF.

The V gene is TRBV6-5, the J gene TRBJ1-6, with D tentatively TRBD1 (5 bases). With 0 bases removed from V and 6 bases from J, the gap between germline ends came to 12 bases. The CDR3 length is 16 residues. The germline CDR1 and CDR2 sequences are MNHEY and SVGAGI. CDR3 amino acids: CASSYSAGVGNSPLHF. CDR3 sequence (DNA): TGTGCCAGCAGTTACTCAGCGGGGGTTGGTAATTCACCCCTCCACTTT.

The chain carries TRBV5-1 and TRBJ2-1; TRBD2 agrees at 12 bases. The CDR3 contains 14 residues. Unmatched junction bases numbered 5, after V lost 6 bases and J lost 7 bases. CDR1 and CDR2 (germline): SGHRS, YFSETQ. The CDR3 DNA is TGCGCCAGCAACCTAGCGGGGGGGGATAATGAGCAGTTCTTC. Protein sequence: CASNLAGGDNEQFF.

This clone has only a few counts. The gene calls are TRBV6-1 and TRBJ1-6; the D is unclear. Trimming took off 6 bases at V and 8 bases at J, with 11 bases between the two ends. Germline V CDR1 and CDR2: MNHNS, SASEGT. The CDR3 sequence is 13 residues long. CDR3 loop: CASRRGIHSPLHF. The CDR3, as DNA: TGTGCCAGCAGAAGAGGAATACATTCACCCCTCCACTTT.

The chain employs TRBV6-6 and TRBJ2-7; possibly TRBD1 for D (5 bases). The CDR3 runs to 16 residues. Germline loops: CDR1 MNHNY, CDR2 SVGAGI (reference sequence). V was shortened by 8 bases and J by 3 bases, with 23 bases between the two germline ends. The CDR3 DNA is TGTGCCAGCGTCGCGAAGGGGTCCGCGAATCACTACGAGCAGTACTTC. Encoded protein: CASVAKGSANHYEQYF.

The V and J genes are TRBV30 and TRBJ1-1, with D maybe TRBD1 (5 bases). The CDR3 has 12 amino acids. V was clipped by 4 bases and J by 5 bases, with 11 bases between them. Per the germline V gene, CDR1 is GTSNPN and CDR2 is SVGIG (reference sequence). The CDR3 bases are TGTGCCTGGATGCCGGGGCGGACTGAAGCTTTCTTT. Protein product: CAWMPGRTEAFF.

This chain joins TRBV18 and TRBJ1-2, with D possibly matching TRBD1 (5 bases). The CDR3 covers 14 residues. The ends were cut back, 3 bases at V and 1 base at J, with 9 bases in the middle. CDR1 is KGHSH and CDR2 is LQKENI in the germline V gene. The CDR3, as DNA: TGTGCCAGCTCACCCGCCAGGGATAACTATGGCTACACCTTC. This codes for CASSPARDNYGYTF.

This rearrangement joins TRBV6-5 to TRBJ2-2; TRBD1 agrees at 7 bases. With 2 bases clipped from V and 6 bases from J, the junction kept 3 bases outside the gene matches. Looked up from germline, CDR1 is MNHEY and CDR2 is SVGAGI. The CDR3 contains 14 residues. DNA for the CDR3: TGTGCCAGCAGTTACCCTACAGGGGCCGGGGAGCTGTTTTTT. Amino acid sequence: CASSYPTGAGELFF.

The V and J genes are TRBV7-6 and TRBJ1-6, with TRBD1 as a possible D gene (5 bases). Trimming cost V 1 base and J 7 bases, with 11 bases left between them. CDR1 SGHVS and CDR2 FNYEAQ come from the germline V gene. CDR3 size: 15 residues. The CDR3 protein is CASSLEVRANSPLHF. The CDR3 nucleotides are TGTGCCAGCAGCTTAGAGGTCAGGGCAAATTCACCCCTCCACTTT.

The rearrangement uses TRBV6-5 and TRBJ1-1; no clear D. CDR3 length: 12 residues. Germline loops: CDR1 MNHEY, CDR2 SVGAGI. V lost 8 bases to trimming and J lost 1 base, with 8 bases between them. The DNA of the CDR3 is TGTGCCAGCGGCAGAGGGAACACTGAAGCTTTCTTT. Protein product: CASGRGNTEAFF.

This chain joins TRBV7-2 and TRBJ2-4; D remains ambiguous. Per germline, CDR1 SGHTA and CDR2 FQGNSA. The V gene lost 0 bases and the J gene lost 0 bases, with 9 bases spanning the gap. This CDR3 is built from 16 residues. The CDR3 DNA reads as TGTGCCAGCAGCTTAGCGGCGAACCAAGCCAAAAACATTCAGTACTTC. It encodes CASSLAANQAKNIQYF.

The DNA for the CDR3 is TGTGCCACCAGCAGAAGGCGTGCGGGGACCACAGATACGCAGTATTTT. Its translation is CATSRRRAGTTDTQYF. V usage is TRBV15 and J usage is TRBJ2-3, with a tentative D call TRBD2 (6 bases). Between the trimmed V and J ends, which lost 2 bases and 2 bases, there was a span of 14 bases. The CDR3 is 16 amino acids. The V gene's germline CDR1 is LNHNV and CDR2 YYDKDF (reference sequence).

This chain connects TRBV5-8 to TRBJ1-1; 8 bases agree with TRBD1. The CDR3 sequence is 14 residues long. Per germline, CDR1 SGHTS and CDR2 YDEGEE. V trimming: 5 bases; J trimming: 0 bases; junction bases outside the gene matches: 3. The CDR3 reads CASRLTGVNTEAFF. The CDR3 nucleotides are TGTGCCAGCAGACTGACAGGGGTGAACACTGAAGCTTTCTTT.

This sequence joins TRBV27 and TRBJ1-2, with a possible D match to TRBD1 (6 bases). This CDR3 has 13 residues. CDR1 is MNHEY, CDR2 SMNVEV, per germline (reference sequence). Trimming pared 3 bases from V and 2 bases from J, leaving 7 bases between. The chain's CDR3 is CASSFDRNYGYTF. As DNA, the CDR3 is TGTGCCAGCAGTTTTGACAGGAACTATGGCTACACCTTC.

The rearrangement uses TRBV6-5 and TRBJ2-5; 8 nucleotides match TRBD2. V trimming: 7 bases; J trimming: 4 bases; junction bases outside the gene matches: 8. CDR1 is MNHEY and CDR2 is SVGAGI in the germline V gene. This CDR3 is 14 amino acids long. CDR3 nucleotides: TGTGCCAGCACCAAACCGGGGGGGGGAGAGACCCAGTACTTC. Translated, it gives CASTKPGGGETQYF.

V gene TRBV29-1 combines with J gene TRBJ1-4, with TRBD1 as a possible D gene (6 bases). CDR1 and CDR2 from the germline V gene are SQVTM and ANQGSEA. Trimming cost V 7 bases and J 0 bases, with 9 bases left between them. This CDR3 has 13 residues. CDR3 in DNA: TGCAGCGGGGGGGCCGCAACTAATGAAAAACTGTTTTTT. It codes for CSGGAATNEKLFF.

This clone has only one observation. The CDR3 spells CASSATGYSNQPQHF. The CDR3 nucleotides read TGTGCCAGCAGCGCTACAGGGTATAGCAATCAGCCCCAGCATTTT. V gene TRBV9 combines with J gene TRBJ1-5; D perhaps matches TRBD1 (6 bases). This CDR3 has 15 amino acids. Germline V gene lookup returns CDR1 SGDLS and CDR2 YYNGEE. V lost 3 bases, J lost 0 bases, and 10 bases lay in between.

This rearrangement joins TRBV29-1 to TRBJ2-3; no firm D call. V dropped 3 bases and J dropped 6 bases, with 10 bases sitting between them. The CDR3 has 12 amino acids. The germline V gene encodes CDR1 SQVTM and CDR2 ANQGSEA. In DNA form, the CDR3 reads TGCAGCGTTGAGGGCTACTTGGATACGCAGTATTTT. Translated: CSVEGYLDTQYF.

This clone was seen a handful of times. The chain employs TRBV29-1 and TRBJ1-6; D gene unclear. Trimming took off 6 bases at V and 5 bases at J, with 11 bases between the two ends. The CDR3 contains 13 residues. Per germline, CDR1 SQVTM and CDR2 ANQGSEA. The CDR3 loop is CSVSDTNNSPLHF. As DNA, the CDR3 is TGCAGCGTGAGTGACACCAATAATTCACCCCTCCACTTT.

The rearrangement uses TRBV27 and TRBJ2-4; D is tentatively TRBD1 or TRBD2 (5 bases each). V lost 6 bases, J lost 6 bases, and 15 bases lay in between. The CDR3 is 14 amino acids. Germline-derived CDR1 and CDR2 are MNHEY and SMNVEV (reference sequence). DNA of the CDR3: TGTGCCAGCAGCCGTGGGACCGAGGCAAACATTCAGTACTTC. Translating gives CASSRGTEANIQYF.

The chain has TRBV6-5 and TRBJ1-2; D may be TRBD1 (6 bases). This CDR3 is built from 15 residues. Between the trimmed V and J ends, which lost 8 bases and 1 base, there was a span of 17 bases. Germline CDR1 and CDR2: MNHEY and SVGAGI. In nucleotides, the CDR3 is TGTGCCAGCTGGGGGCAGGGGTCGTTTAACTATGGCTACACCTTC. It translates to CASWGQGSFNYGYTF.

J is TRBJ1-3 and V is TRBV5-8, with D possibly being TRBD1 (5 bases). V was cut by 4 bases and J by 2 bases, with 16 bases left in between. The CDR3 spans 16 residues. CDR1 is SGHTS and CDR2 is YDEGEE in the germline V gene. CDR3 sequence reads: CASSLREGTAGNTIYF. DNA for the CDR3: TGTGCCAGCAGCCTACGGGAGGGGACCGCTGGAAACACCATATATTTT.

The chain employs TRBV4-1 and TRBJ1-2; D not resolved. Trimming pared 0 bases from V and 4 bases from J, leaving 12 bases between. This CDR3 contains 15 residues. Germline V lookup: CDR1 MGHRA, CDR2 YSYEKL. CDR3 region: CASSQDWAGGYGYTF. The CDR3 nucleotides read TGCGCCAGCAGCCAAGATTGGGCAGGCGGCTATGGCTACACCTTC.

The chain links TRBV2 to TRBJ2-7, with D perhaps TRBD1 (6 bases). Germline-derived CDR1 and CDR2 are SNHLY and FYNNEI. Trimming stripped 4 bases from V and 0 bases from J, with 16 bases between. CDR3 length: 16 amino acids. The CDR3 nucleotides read TGTGCCAGCAGTGCGACTACAGGGTACAGCTCCTACGAGCAGTACTTC. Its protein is CASSATTGYSSYEQYF.

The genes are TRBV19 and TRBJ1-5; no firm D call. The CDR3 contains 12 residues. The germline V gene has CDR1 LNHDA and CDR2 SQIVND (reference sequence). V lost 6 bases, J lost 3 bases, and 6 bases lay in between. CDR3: CASRPTNQPQHF. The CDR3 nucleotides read TGTGCCAGTAGACCAACCAATCAGCCCCAGCATTTT.

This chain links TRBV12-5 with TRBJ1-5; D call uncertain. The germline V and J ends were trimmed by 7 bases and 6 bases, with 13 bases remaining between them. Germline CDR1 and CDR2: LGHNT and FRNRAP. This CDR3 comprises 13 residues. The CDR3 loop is CASAPGRLQPQHF. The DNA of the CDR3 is TGTGCTAGTGCGCCCGGGAGGCTTCAGCCCCAGCATTTT. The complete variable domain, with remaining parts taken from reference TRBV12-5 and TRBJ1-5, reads DARVTQTPRHKVTEMGQEVTMRCQPILGHNTVFWYRQTMMQGLELLAYFRNRAPLDDSGMPKDRFSAEMPDATLATLKIQPSEPRDSAVYFCASAPGRLQPQHFGDGTRLSIL.

The CDR3 sequence is CASSLARDTDSPLHF. As DNA, the CDR3 is TGTGCCAGCAGCTTAGCGCGGGACACTGATTCACCCCTCCACTTT. The genes are TRBV7-2 and TRBJ1-6; tentatively, D is TRBD1 (6 bases). This CDR3 spans 15 amino acids. V lost 0 bases and J lost 8, with 11 bases in between. Germline V gives CDR1 SGHTA, CDR2 FQGNSA.